The entry that follows covers one T cell receptor (beta chain) sequence. Antigen unknown. Trimming took off 5 bases at V and 17 bases at J, with 7 bases between the two ends. The germline gives CDR1 MNHEY, CDR2 SMNVEV (reference sequence). This CDR3 is 9 amino acids long. The data derive from a study of cytomegalovirus exposure and HLA in healthy donors. Study results and caveats: A later analysis linked a missense DCLRE1C variant to TCR beta V- and J-gene trimming.

The PCR was carried out with 60 Vbeta primers and 13 Jbeta primers. Some clones are missing from TCRdb's copy, which holds only in-frame ones; the method was immunoSEQ multiplex PCR. In the table there are 100,000 to 150,000 clones, under 70% of which are singletons. Each donor was healthy, and each was a bone marrow donor. The source material was PBMCs. This clonotype originated in a man between 18 and 35 years old in good health and CMV-seronegative. The chain employs TRBV27 and TRBJ1-6; D not certain. The CDR3 loop is CASSPPFHF. CDR3 coding DNA: TGTGCCAGCAGTCCCCCTTTCCACTTT.